This T cell receptor beta chain stems from a study of T cell responses to AZD1222 COVID-19 vaccine. General study points: Spike was spanned by vaccine-associated CD4 TCRs, with dominance at 160-218 and 743-854.

TCRdb's copy holds only in-frame clones and misses some; the assay was immunoSEQ multiplex PCR. The profile shows over 100,000 clones, 70% to 90% of them singletons. This clone was seen a single time. The antigen is unknown. The CDR3 has 14 residues. Germline CDR1 and CDR2: SGHRS and YFSETQ. The ends were cut back, 2 bases at V and 2 bases at J, with 11 bases in the middle. The V call is TRBV5-1, the J call TRBJ2-7; D uncertain. Source: peripheral blood, taken on day 0 of AZD1222 vaccination. The receptor was isolated from an adult in good health. The CDR3 region is CASSFNPGPYEQYF. CDR3 sequence (DNA): TGCGCCAGCAGCTTTAATCCCGGCCCCTACGAGCAGTACTTC.